One sample yielded the 30 T cell receptor beta chains listed below, sequenced in a study of blood T cell repertoires in COVID-19. Assay used: immunoSEQ multiplex PCR; TCRdb lists only in-frame clones, some missing. The sample includes approximately 150,000 clones, approximately 86% seen only once; the top ten take approximately 8.1%. Sequenced material: peripheral blood. The receptors come from an elderly woman with COVID-19, enrolled during active disease.

To note about this clone: Sequence at one end of the junction differs from germline and may be a read error. Other DNA sequences of this sample code for an identical CDR3. The J gene is TRBJ1-6, the V gene TRBV3-1 (or the pseudogene TRBV3-2); 7 nucleotides agree with TRBD1. The CDR3 covers 16 residues. Germline CDR1 and CDR2: LGHDT and YNNKEL (reference sequence). CDR3 bases: TGTGCCAGCAGCGAGACAGGGAGATTTATTAATTCACCCCTTCACTTT. Protein: CASSETGRFINSPLHF.

This clone was found once. CDR3 in amino acids: CASSLDGQGSSPLHF. CDR3 sequence (DNA): TGTGCCAGCAGCTTGGATGGGCAGGGGTCTTCACCCCTCCACTTT. J is TRBJ1-6 and V is TRBV5-6; D possibly corresponds to TRBD1 (6 bases). CDR1 and CDR2 (germline): SGHDT, YYEEEE. The V end lost 0 bases, the J end lost 9 bases, and 13 bases lay between the germline ends. The CDR3 consists of 15 residues.

V gene TRBV27 combines with J gene TRBJ2-5, with D perhaps matching TRBD2 (6 bases). The V gene's germline CDR1 is MNHEY and CDR2 SMNVEV (reference sequence). CDR3 length equals 15 residues. Trimming pared 3 bases from V and 1 base from J, leaving 12 bases between. CDR3 sequence reads: CASSLTRGSQETQYF. The CDR3 DNA reads as TGTGCCAGCAGTTTGACCCGGGGGAGCCAAGAGACCCAGTACTTC.

V and J are TRBV6-1 and TRBJ2-1; 11 bases map to TRBD2. Germline CDR1 reads MNHNS; CDR2 reads SASEGT. This CDR3 spans 14 amino acids. After removal of 4 bases from V and 4 bases from J, the junction contained 0 bases not matched to a gene. CDR3 nucleotides: TGTGCCAGCAGTGTAGCGGGGGGGTACAATGAGCAGTTCTTC. It encodes CASSVAGGYNEQFF.

The chain has TRBV6-5 and TRBJ2-2; 10 bases agree with TRBD1. The CDR3 loop spans 15 amino acids. Germline V lookup: CDR1 MNHEY, CDR2 SVGAGI. V shed 6 bases, J shed 9 bases, and the junction held 10 bases outside the gene matches. CDR3 in DNA: TGTGCCAGCAGACCCGGGACAGGGGCCAAGTGGGAGCTGTTTTTT. As protein: CASRPGTGAKWELFF.

The chain employs TRBV3-1 (or the pseudogene TRBV3-2) and TRBJ2-5, with 8 bases matching TRBD2. CDR1 is LGHDT, CDR2 YNNKEL, per germline (reference sequence). This CDR3 has 19 residues. V lost 1 base and J lost 5; bases outside the gene matches: 18. CDR3 in DNA: TGTGCCAGCAGCCAAGGGTCGGGGAGCGGGGGACTTTTGACGGAGACCCAGTACTTC. Translated: CASSQGSGSGGLLTETQYF.

This chain connects TRBV6-4 to TRBJ2-6; D remains ambiguous. The germline V gene has CDR1 MRHNA and CDR2 SNTAGT. V was clipped by 9 bases and J by 0 bases, with 12 bases between them. The CDR3 is 15 residues long. CDR3 nucleotide sequence: TGTGCCAGACAGAGTTTTTGCTCTGGGGCCAACGTCCTGACTTTC. Encoded protein: CARQSFCSGANVLTF.

The J gene is TRBJ2-2, the V gene TRBV2; TRBD1 matches at 8 bases. In germline, CDR1 is SNHLY, CDR2 FYNNEI. This CDR3 comprises 14 residues. Trimming removed 8 bases from V and 4 bases from J; junction bases left unmatched: 6. The CDR3 region is CASGRQGSTGELFF. In nucleotides, the CDR3 is TGTGCCAGCGGAAGACAGGGGAGCACCGGGGAGCTGTTTTTT. The variable domain in full, completed from reference TRBV2 and TRBJ2-2, reads EPEVTQTPSHQVTQMGQEVILRCVPISNHLYFYWYRQILGQKVEFLVSFYNNEISEKSEIFDDQFSVERPDGSNFTLKIRSTKLEDSAMYFCASGRQGSTGELFFGEGSRLTVL.

The chain couples TRBV3-1 (or the pseudogene TRBV3-2) to TRBJ2-5; tentatively, D is TRBD2 (6 bases). The CDR3 is 12 residues long. Germline V gene lookup returns CDR1 LGHDT and CDR2 YNNKEL (reference sequence). Trimming stripped 8 bases from V and 5 bases from J, with 12 bases between. The DNA for the CDR3 is TGTGCCAGCGGGGTGGCGGGGGAGACCCAGTACTTC. Its protein product is CASGVAGETQYF.

The J gene is TRBJ2-2, the V gene TRBV7-2; D gene unclear. Germline CDR1 is SGHTA and CDR2 is FQGNSA. The length of the CDR3 is 14 residues. The V and J ends lost 1 base and 6 bases respectively, with 9 bases between them. The CDR3 region has the DNA TGTGCCAGCAGCTTAGACGCGGTCGCCGGGGAGCTGTTTTTT. Translation gives CASSLDAVAGELFF.

The genes are TRBV14 and TRBJ2-2, with TRBD2 as a possible D gene (5 bases). Trimming took off 4 bases at V and 1 base at J, with 7 bases between the two ends. The germline CDR1 and CDR2 sequences are SGHDN and FVKESK. This CDR3 is built from 14 residues. The CDR3 DNA sequence: TGTGCCAGCAGCCTGGACTGGAACACCGGGGAGCTGTTTTTT. It is translated as CASSLDWNTGELFF.

This clone was recorded only once. The chain joins TRBV6-5 to TRBJ2-5; TRBD2 agrees at 12 bases. CDR1 is MNHEY and CDR2 is SVGAGI in the germline V gene. The CDR3 is made up of 16 amino acids. V was clipped by 4 bases and J by 5 bases; unmatched bases: 8. The CDR3 sequence: CASSSGLAGSAETQYF. CDR3 in DNA: TGTGCCAGCAGTTCAGGACTAGCGGGGTCTGCCGAGACCCAGTACTTC.

This chain uses TRBV28 with TRBJ1-4; D not certain. The V end lost 7 bases, the J end lost 8 bases, and 17 bases lay between the germline ends. CDR3 length: 14 amino acids. In germline, CDR1 is MDHEN, CDR2 SYDVKM. The CDR3 spells CASNSGWRREKLFF. In nucleotides, the CDR3 is TGTGCCAGCAACTCGGGATGGAGAAGAGAAAAACTGTTTTTT. Full variable domain (rest looked up from reference TRBV28 and TRBJ1-4): DVKVTQSSRYLVKRTGEKVFLECVQDMDHENMFWYRQDPGLGLRLIYFSYDVKMKEKGDIPEGYSVSREKKERFSLILESASTNQTSMYLCASNSGWRREKLFFGSGTQLSVL.

A single count supports this clone. This chain's CDR3 is CASSPPGGLGANVLTF. In DNA form, the CDR3 reads TGCGCCAGCAGCCCACCGGGGGGGCTTGGGGCCAACGTCCTGACTTTC. The chain joins TRBV5-1 to TRBJ2-6; TRBD2 matches at 8 bases. Per the germline V gene, CDR1 is SGHRS and CDR2 is YFSETQ. The CDR3 is made up of 16 amino acids. V lost 4 bases to trimming and J lost 3 bases; unmatched junction nucleotides: 6.

The CDR3 region is CASSPAGETIYF. CDR3 sequence (DNA): TGTGCCAGCAGCCCAGCGGGGGAAACCATATATTTT. V is TRBV6-6 and J is TRBJ1-3, with D possibly being TRBD1 (5 bases). The CDR3 loop spans 12 amino acids. Trimming pared 6 bases from V and 10 bases from J, leaving 13 bases between. Germline values: CDR1 MNHNY, CDR2 SVGAGI (reference sequence).

V and J are TRBV27 and TRBJ1-2; possibly TRBD1 for D (5 bases). Trimming removed 4 bases at V and 6 bases at J, with 21 bases between. Germline loops: CDR1 MNHEY, CDR2 SMNVEV (reference sequence). This CDR3 spans 16 amino acids. The CDR3 here is CASSSLGPWGLHGYTF. The CDR3 DNA is TGTGCCAGCAGTTCGTTAGGCCCCTGGGGCCTACATGGCTACACCTTC.

The chain couples TRBV9 to TRBJ1-2; TRBD1 might be the D (5 bases). The germline V gene encodes CDR1 SGDLS and CDR2 YYNGEE. Between the trimmed V and J ends, which lost 2 bases and 7 bases, there was a span of 12 bases. The CDR3 has 13 amino acids. The CDR3 region has the DNA TGTGCCAGCAGCGTCCTTCTGACAGCTGGCTACACCTTC. It is translated as CASSVLLTAGYTF.

The chain combines TRBV5-1 with TRBJ1-2; 12 bases agree with TRBD1. The CDR3 contains 16 residues. Trimming removed 4 bases from V and 1 base from J; junction bases left unmatched: 5. Per the germline V gene, CDR1 is SGHRS and CDR2 is YFSETQ. The CDR3 loop reads CASSLGQGALNYGYTF. The CDR3, as DNA: TGCGCCAGCAGCCTGGGACAGGGGGCTCTTAACTATGGCTACACCTTC.

V is TRBV6-6 and J is TRBJ2-1, with D perhaps matching TRBD2 (6 bases). The germline CDR1 and CDR2 sequences are MNHNY and SVGAGI (reference sequence). CDR3 length equals 11 residues. With 8 bases removed from V and 9 bases from J, the gap between germline ends came to 11 bases. The DNA of the CDR3 is TGTGCCAGCGCTGGGGGGTCTGAGCAGTTCTTC. Its protein product is CASAGGSEQFF.

The chain carries TRBV19 and TRBJ1-1, with no clear D. The germline V gene has CDR1 LNHDA and CDR2 SQIVND (reference sequence). This CDR3 is 11 amino acids long. V was pared by 3 bases and J by 7 bases, with 6 bases between. The CDR3 loop is CASSMRGEAFF. The DNA for the CDR3 is TGTGCCAGTAGTATGCGGGGTGAAGCTTTCTTT.

The chain recombines TRBV19 with TRBJ2-1; D is ambiguous. This CDR3 spans 14 amino acids. Deletions cut 8 bases from V and 9 bases from J, with 20 bases between. CDR1 and CDR2 (germline): LNHDA, SQIVND (reference sequence). DNA for the CDR3: TGTGCCAGTCGGGTCTTTCTCACCTATGGTGAGCAGTTCTTC. Translating gives CASRVFLTYGEQFF.

The chain couples TRBV9 to TRBJ2-7; 8 bases are shared with TRBD2. J was trimmed by 0 bases and V by 0 bases; bases with no gene match: 5. CDR3 length equals 16 residues. Germline assignment: CDR1 SGDLS and CDR2 YYNGEE. The CDR3 sequence is CASSVASGGLSYEQYF. As DNA, the CDR3 is TGTGCCAGCAGCGTAGCGAGCGGGGGCCTCTCCTACGAGCAGTACTTC.

The chain joins TRBV6-1 to TRBJ1-4; D ambiguous. In germline, CDR1 is MNHNS, CDR2 SASEGT. V was trimmed by 0 bases and J by 0 bases, leaving 8 bases between them. CDR3 length equals 16 residues. The CDR3 reads CASSEAYRATNEKLFF. The CDR3 bases are TGTGCCAGCAGTGAAGCGTACAGAGCAACTAATGAAAAACTGTTTTTT.

V is TRBV2 and J is TRBJ2-1; TRBD2 matches 14 bases. Trimming cost V 5 bases and J 7 bases; bases outside gene matches: 4. This CDR3 is 15 amino acids long. CDR1 is SNHLY and CDR2 is FYNNEI in the germline V gene. CDR3 sequence: CASSRTSGRTNEQFF. Written as DNA, the CDR3 is TGTGCCAGCAGTCGGACTAGCGGGAGGACTAATGAGCAGTTCTTC.

V and J are TRBV19 and TRBJ1-4; D ambiguous. Trimming pared 5 bases from V and 7 bases from J, leaving 11 bases between. Germline V gene data show CDR1 as LNHDA and CDR2 as SQIVND (reference sequence). The CDR3 runs 13 residues. The CDR3 sequence is CASSVTVAEKLFF. The CDR3 DNA reads as TGTGCCAGTAGTGTTACAGTCGCTGAAAAACTGTTTTTT. The complete variable domain, with remaining parts taken from reference TRBV19 and TRBJ1-4, reads DGGITQSPKYLFRKEGQNVTLSCEQNLNHDAMYWYRQDPGQGLRLIYYSQIVNDFQKGDIAEGYSVSREKKESFPLTVTSAQKNPTAFYLCASSVTVAEKLFFGSGTQLSVL.

The chain employs TRBV3-1 (or the pseudogene TRBV3-2) and TRBJ2-1; 10 bases map to TRBD2. With 2 bases clipped from V and 9 bases from J, the junction kept 4 bases outside the gene matches. The germline CDR1 and CDR2 sequences are LGHDT and YNNKEL (reference sequence). This CDR3 is 14 amino acids long. The CDR3 DNA reads TGTGCCAGCAGCCAAACTAGCGGGGAGGCTGAGCAGTTCTTC. It specifies CASSQTSGEAEQFF.

The rearrangement links TRBV24-1 to TRBJ2-2, with D hard to call. This CDR3 spans 15 amino acids. V lost 9 bases and J lost 0, with 13 bases in between. The germline V gene has CDR1 KGHDR and CDR2 SFDVKD. CDR3 protein: CATASSGPNTGELFF. In nucleotides, the CDR3 is TGTGCCACCGCGTCCTCTGGGCCGAACACCGGGGAGCTGTTTTTT.

This rearrangement joins TRBV2 to TRBJ2-3; 8 positions agree with TRBD2. The CDR3 totals 15 residues. Germline CDR1 SNHLY, CDR2 FYNNEI. V dropped 7 bases and J dropped 4; count of bases not matched to a gene: 10. Here the CDR3 reads CASNFPAGDADTQYF. The CDR3 DNA reads TGTGCCAGCAACTTTCCAGCGGGGGACGCAGATACGCAGTATTTT.

The chain uses TRBV6-6 and TRBJ1-6, with D tentatively TRBD1 (6 bases). CDR3 length: 14 residues. Germline assignment: CDR1 MNHNY and CDR2 SVGAGI (reference sequence). Trimming cost V 2 bases and J 10 bases, with 12 bases left between them. In DNA, the CDR3 is TGTGCCAGCAGTTACCCAGGGGCGGTATCACCCCTCCACTTT. Amino acid sequence: CASSYPGAVSPLHF.

The chain has TRBV3-1 (or the pseudogene TRBV3-2) and TRBJ1-1; the match to TRBD1 covers 8 bases. V shed 4 bases, J shed 1 base, and the junction held 11 bases outside the gene matches. CDR3 length: 17 residues. Germline V gene lookup returns CDR1 LGHDT and CDR2 YNNKEL (reference sequence). The CDR3 reads CASSLLAGQGANTEAFF. The CDR3 bases are TGTGCCAGCAGCCTTCTGGCGGGGCAGGGGGCGAACACTGAAGCTTTCTTT.